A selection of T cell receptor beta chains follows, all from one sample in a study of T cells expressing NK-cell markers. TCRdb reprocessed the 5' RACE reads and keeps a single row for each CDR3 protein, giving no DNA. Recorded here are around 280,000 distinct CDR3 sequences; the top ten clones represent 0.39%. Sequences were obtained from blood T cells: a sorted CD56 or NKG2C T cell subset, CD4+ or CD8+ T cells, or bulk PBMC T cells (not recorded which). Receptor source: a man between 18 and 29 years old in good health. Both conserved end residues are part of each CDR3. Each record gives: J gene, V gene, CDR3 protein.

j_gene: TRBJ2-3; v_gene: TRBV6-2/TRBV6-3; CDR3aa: CASSYSRQGAITDTQYF
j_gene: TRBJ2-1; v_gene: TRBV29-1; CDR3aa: CSVGRDSYNEQFF
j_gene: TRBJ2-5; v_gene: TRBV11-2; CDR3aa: CASSLTPSQETQYF
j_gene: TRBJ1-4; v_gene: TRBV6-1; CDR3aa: CASSPASANEKLFF
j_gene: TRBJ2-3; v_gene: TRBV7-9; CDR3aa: CASSPPGRRTDTQYF
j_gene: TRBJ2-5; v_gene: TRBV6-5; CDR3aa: CASSYPVGGSGETQYF
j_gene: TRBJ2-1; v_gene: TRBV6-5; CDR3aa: CASSYSEAGGSGEQFF
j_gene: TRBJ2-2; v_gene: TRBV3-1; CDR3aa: CASSQTGGANTGELFF
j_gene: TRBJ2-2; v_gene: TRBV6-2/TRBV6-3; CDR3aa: CASTPGTNTGELFF
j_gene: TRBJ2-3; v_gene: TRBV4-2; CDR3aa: CASSPRPTSGREGTDTQYF
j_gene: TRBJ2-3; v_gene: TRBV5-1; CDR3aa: CASSLGQPNTDTQYF
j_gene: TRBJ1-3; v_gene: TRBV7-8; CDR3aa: CASSPLGGGNTIYF
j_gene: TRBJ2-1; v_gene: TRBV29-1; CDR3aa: CSVDDTTSGGSYNEQFF
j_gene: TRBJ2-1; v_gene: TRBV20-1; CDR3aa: CSAFRLAGHSYNEQFF
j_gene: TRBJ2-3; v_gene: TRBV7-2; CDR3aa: CASSSPGFGTQYF
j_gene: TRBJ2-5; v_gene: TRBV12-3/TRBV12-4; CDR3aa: CASSGRGHGATQYF
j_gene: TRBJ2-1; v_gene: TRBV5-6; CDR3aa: CASSFSAEQFF
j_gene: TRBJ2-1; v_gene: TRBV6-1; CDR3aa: CASIVPPFPNEQFF
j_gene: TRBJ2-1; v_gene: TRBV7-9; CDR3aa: CASNRDSNNEQFF